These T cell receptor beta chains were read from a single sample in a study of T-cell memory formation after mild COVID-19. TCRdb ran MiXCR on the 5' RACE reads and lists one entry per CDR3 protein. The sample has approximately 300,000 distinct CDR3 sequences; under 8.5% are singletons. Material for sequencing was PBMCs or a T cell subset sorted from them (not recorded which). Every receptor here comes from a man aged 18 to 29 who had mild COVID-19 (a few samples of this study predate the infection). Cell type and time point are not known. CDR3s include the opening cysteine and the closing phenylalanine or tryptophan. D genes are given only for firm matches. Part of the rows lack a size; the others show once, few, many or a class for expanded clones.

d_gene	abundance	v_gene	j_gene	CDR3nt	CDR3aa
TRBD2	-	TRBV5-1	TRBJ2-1	TGCGCCAGCAGCCTTGCGGGGGGAGTAACGATCGATGAGCAGTTCTTC	CASSLAGGVTIDEQFF
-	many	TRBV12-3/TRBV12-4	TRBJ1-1	TGTGCCAGCAGTTTAGCGCTTAGTCGTGAAGCTTTCTTT	CASSLALSREAFF
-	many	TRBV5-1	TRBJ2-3	TGCGCCAGCAGCGTAGAGAGCACAGATACGCAGTATTTT	CASSVESTDTQYF
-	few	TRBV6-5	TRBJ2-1	TGTGCCAGCAGACCTTCCCCGACAGGCGCCTACAATGAGCAGTTCTTC	CASRPSPTGAYNEQFF
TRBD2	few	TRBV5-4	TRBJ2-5	TGTGCCAGCAGCTTGAGGACTAGAGGAGAGACCCAGTACTTC	CASSLRTRGETQYF
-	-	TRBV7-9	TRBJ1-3	TGTGCCAGCAGCTCACTCCAATTGGGAGGAAACACCATATATTTT	CASSSLQLGGNTIYF
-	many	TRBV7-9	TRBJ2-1	TGTGCCAGCAGCTTGCTAACTGAGCAGTTCTTC	CASSLLTEQFF
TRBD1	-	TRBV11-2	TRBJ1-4	TGTGCCAGCAGCTCGCGGACAGGGATTGGGGAAAAACTGTTTTTT	CASSSRTGIGEKLFF
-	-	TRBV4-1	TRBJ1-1	TGCGCCAGCAGCCAAGGGATTACCGGAGGGTCAGCTTTCTTT	CASSQGITGGSAFF
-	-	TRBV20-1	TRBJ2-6	TGCAGTGCTCCCGTAGGCTCTGGGGCCAACGTCCTGACTTTC	CSAPVGSGANVLTF
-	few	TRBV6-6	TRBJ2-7	TGTGCCAGCAGTTACCCCCAGGGGCGAACTTACGAGCAGTACTTC	CASSYPQGRTYEQYF
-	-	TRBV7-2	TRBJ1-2	TGTGCCAGCAGCTTAGGGACAGTGGTTAACTATGGCTACACCTTC	CASSLGTVVNYGYTF
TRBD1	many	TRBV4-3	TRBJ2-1	TGCGCCAGCAGCCAAAGGGCACAGGGGGCATACAATGAGCAGTTCTTC	CASSQRAQGAYNEQFF
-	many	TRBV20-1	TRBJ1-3	TGCAGTGCTAGTACCGGAAACACCATATATTTT	CSASTGNTIYF
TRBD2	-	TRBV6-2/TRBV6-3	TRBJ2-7	TGTGCCAGCGGACCACTTGGCGGGAGATACGAGCAGTACTTC	CASGPLGGRYEQYF
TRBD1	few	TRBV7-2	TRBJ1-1	TGTGCCAGCAGTGAACAGGGGGGAAGGAACACTGAAGCTTTCTTT	CASSEQGGRNTEAFF
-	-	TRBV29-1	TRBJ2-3	TGCAGCGTTGTGGGGTCAGGGGAACCATACGCGGCAGATACGCAGTATTTT	CSVVGSGEPYAADTQYF